This T cell receptor beta chain was obtained from a study of cytomegalovirus exposure and HLA in healthy donors. PCR amplification relied on 60 Vbeta primers (plus 13 Jbeta primers). Profiling relied on immunoSEQ multiplex PCR, and the TCRdb table lists in-frame clones only, not all of them. The sample has approximately 95,000 clones; approximately 80% are singletons. In regard to this clone: The antigen is unknown.

This CDR3 comprises 17 residues. Germline V gene sequence: CDR1 MGHRA, CDR2 YSYEKL. V lost 2 bases and J 0 bases, leaving 14 bases between the germline ends. General study findings and limits: Because they were indistinguishable, some V segments, including TRBV6-2 and TRBV6-3, were excluded.

This sequence joins TRBV4-1 and TRBJ1-3; D gene ambiguous. Sequencing was done on a sample of PBMCs. The receptor's source is a woman in her thirties or forties in good health and CMV-seropositive. Written as DNA, the CDR3 is TGCGCCAGCAGCCAAAGAGGCGGCTGGTACTCTGGAAACACCATATATTTT. Encoded protein: CASSQRGGWYSGNTIYF.